This entry lists 24 T cell receptor beta chains sequenced from one sample in a study of cytomegalovirus exposure and HLA in healthy donors. A multiplex PCR was run with 60 Vbeta primers and 13 Jbeta primers. Produced via immunoSEQ multiplex PCR; TCRdb's table is partial and in-frame only. The data show 87,000 or so clones, 64% seen once. Sequenced: PBMCs. All receptors derive from a man in his sixties in good health and CMV-seronegative.

J is TRBJ2-7 and V is TRBV18; TRBD2 matches 8 bases. V was pared by 0 bases and J by 7 bases, with 11 bases of the junction left unmatched. Germline V gene lookup returns CDR1 KGHSH and CDR2 LQKENI. CDR3 length: 16 residues. CDR3 in amino acids: CASSPPGLDRSREQYF. For the CDR3, the DNA is TGTGCCAGCTCACCACCGGGACTAGATCGATCGCGGGAGCAGTACTTC.

The genes are TRBV30 and TRBJ2-7, with TRBD2 identical over 10 bases. Germline-derived CDR1 and CDR2 are GTSNPN and SVGIG (reference sequence). The ends lost 4 bases at V and 2 bases at J; junction bases unmatched: 5. The CDR3 is 14 residues long. The CDR3 DNA reads as TGTGCCTGGAAACAAACTAGCGGGACCTACGAGCAGTACTTC. Its protein is CAWKQTSGTYEQYF.

The chain uses TRBV11-2 and TRBJ2-3; D is perhaps TRBD2 (7 bases). Looked up from germline, CDR1 is SGHAT and CDR2 is FQNNGV. The CDR3 has 13 amino acids. V was trimmed by 7 bases and J by 2 bases, leaving 10 bases between them. CDR3 nucleotide sequence: TGTGCCAGCAAGGGGGGGTTCACAGATACGCAGTATTTT. It encodes CASKGGFTDTQYF.

This clone turned up a few times. The CDR3 spells CASSPTGAQETQYF. The CDR3 DNA is TGTGCCAGCAGTCCAACGGGTGCCCAAGAGACCCAGTACTTC. The V call is TRBV6-6, the J call TRBJ2-5; D unclear. Per the germline V gene, CDR1 is MNHNY and CDR2 is SVGAGI (reference sequence). This CDR3 comprises 14 residues. The V end lost 5 bases, the J end lost 1 base, and 11 bases lay between the germline ends.

This clone was observed at least ten times. The chain links TRBV5-1 to TRBJ2-2, with TRBD2 identical over 8 bases. Trimming at V came to 5 bases and at J to 4 bases, leaving 16 bases not matched to a gene. The CDR3 runs to 18 residues. Germline V gene sequence: CDR1 SGHRS, CDR2 YFSETQ. CDR3 loop: CASRTGTRMKWSTGELFF. DNA of the CDR3: TGCGCCAGCAGAACCGGGACTAGAATGAAGTGGAGCACCGGGGAGCTGTTTTTT.

The rearrangement links TRBV6-6 to TRBJ1-1, with 8 bases aligning to TRBD1. V lost 2 bases, J lost 4 bases, and 6 bases stayed unmatched. Germline V gives CDR1 MNHNY, CDR2 SVGAGI (reference sequence). There are 15 residues in the CDR3. CDR3 residues: CASSYRTGLGTEAFF. CDR3 in DNA: TGTGCCAGCAGTTACCGGACAGGGTTGGGCACTGAAGCTTTCTTT.

The sample holds a few counts of this clone. DNA of the CDR3: TGCGCCAGCAGTGGACAGTATAGCAATCAGCCCCAGCATTTT. Its protein is CASSGQYSNQPQHF. V gene TRBV10-2 combines with J gene TRBJ1-5; possibly TRBD1 for D (5 bases). CDR3 length equals 14 residues. In germline, CDR1 is WSHSY, CDR2 SAAADI. The V end was cut by 4 bases, the J end by 0 bases, with 7 bases between.

This clone was picked up a small number of times. The genes are TRBV5-4 and TRBJ2-3, with D possibly TRBD1 on 6 matching bases. The length of the CDR3 is 15 residues. V shed 0 bases and J shed 3 bases, with 11 bases lying between them. Germline CDR1 is SGHNT and CDR2 is YYREEE (reference sequence). DNA for the CDR3: TGTGCCAGCAGCTTGGGGCAGGGGAATACAGATACGCAGTATTTT. It encodes CASSLGQGNTDTQYF.

A few counts support this clone. The J gene is TRBJ1-2, the V gene TRBV11-2; 8 bases fit TRBD1. After removal of 5 bases from V and 2 bases from J, the junction contained 10 bases not matched to a gene. CDR1 is SGHAT, CDR2 FQNNGV, per germline. The CDR3 has 16 amino acids. The CDR3 region has the DNA TGTGCCAGCAGCCCGACAGGGGTCATTGGGAACTATGGCTACACCTTC. Its translation: CASSPTGVIGNYGYTF. Supplemented by reference TRBV11-2 and TRBJ1-2, the full variable domain reads EAGVAQSPRYKIIEKRQSVAFWCNPISGHATLYWYQQILGQGPKLLIQFQNNGVVDDSQLPKDRFSAERLKGVDSTLKIQPAKLEDSAVYLCASSPTGVIGNYGYTFGSGTRLTVV.

This sequence joins TRBV2 and TRBJ2-5, with D possibly matching TRBD2 (5 bases). V lost 6 bases to trimming and J lost 4 bases, with 12 bases between them. Per the germline V gene, CDR1 is SNHLY and CDR2 is FYNNEI. The CDR3 contains 13 residues. The CDR3 nucleotides read TGTGCCAGCAGATCGGACTGGGGAGAGACCCAGTACTTC. Amino acid sequence: CASRSDWGETQYF.

The V gene is TRBV5-1, the J gene TRBJ1-4; the match to TRBD1 covers 8 bases. Germline CDR1 and CDR2: SGHRS and YFSETQ. The CDR3 length is 13 residues. With V trimmed by 6 bases and J by 7 bases, 5 bases remained unmatched. CDR3 bases: TGCGCCAGCAAGGACAGGGAGGGTGAAAAACTGTTTTTT. Encoded protein: CASKDREGEKLFF.

V gene TRBV7-2 combines with J gene TRBJ2-1; D is unclear. Per germline, CDR1 SGHTA and CDR2 FQGNSA. This CDR3 region has 14 residues. The germline V and J ends were trimmed by 1 base and 7 bases, with 11 bases remaining between them. The CDR3 coding sequence is TGTGCCAGCAGCTTAGGTCCGAGAGAGAATGAGCAGTTCTTC. It encodes CASSLGPRENEQFF.

This clone was observed a few times. This rearrangement joins TRBV7-6 to TRBJ1-1; no clear D. V was clipped by 2 bases and J by 0 bases, with 13 bases between them. Germline CDR1 reads SGHVS; CDR2 reads FNYEAQ. The length of the CDR3 is 16 residues. DNA of the CDR3: TGTGCCAGCAGCTTAAACGGGGAGCCCTTGAACACTGAAGCTTTCTTT. Translation: CASSLNGEPLNTEAFF.

For the CDR3, the DNA is TGCAGCGTTGAGAGAGTCGGCACCGGGGAGCTGTTTTTT. Translated: CSVERVGTGELFF. V gene TRBV29-1 combines with J gene TRBJ2-2, with unresolved D. CDR3 length: 13 amino acids. Trimming left V 3 bases short and J 4 bases short, with 9 bases between. Germline lookup yields CDR1 SQVTM and CDR2 ANQGSEA.

V usage is TRBV2 and J usage is TRBJ2-4; D perhaps matches TRBD1 (6 bases). V lost 1 base to trimming and J lost 7 bases, with 11 bases between them. Germline V gene lookup returns CDR1 SNHLY and CDR2 FYNNEI. The CDR3 sequence is 14 residues long. CDR3 bases: TGTGCCAGCAGTGAAGGGGGTGACAGGAACATTCAGTACTTC. It encodes CASSEGGDRNIQYF.

This chain links TRBV11-2 with TRBJ1-5; 7 bases line up with TRBD1. Germline CDR1 SGHAT, CDR2 FQNNGV. Trimming cost V 0 bases and J 6 bases; bases outside gene matches: 11. The CDR3 loop spans 17 amino acids. CDR3 nucleotide sequence: TGTGCCAGCAGCTTAGATTCGGGCAGGGGGATCGGTCAGCCCCAGCATTTT. Translated: CASSLDSGRGIGQPQHF. Variable domain in full (rest from reference TRBV11-2 and TRBJ1-5): EAGVAQSPRYKIIEKRQSVAFWCNPISGHATLYWYQQILGQGPKLLIQFQNNGVVDDSQLPKDRFSAERLKGVDSTLKIQPAKLEDSAVYLCASSLDSGRGIGQPQHFGDGTRLSIL.

The chain employs TRBV10-2 and TRBJ2-3; 12 nucleotides line up with TRBD2. The CDR3 is made up of 14 amino acids. The V and J ends lost 5 bases and 3 bases, in that order; junction bases with no gene match: 0. Germline V CDR1 and CDR2: WSHSY, SAAADI. The chain's CDR3 is CASSTSGRTDTQYF. Written as DNA, the CDR3 is TGCGCCAGCAGTACTAGCGGGAGGACAGATACGCAGTATTTT.

This clone occurred a few times. The rearrangement links TRBV7-8 to TRBJ1-3, with D unclear. Germline CDR1 SGHVS, CDR2 FQNEAQ. The CDR3 is made up of 13 amino acids. Between the trimmed V and J ends, which lost 4 bases and 4 bases, there was a span of 8 bases. The DNA of the CDR3 is TGTGCCAGCAGCTGGGAGCTGGGAAACACCATATATTTT. It yields the protein CASSWELGNTIYF.

Here the CDR3 DNA reads TGCGCCAGCAGCTTGGATAGCGGGAGTTACGAGCAGTACTTC. It specifies CASSLDSGSYEQYF. The chain employs TRBV5-1 and TRBJ2-7; 9 positions match TRBD2. Germline V gene lookup returns CDR1 SGHRS and CDR2 YFSETQ. The junction had 2 bases not matched to a gene; V was cut back by 0 bases and J by 4 bases. This CDR3 is built from 14 residues.

The chain is built from TRBV28 and TRBJ2-7, with 8 bases that match TRBD1. V gave up 6 bases and J gave up 5 bases; unmatched junction bases: 3. This CDR3 has 12 amino acids. Germline CDR1 MDHEN, CDR2 SYDVKM. The CDR3 sequence: CASRTGADEQYF. In DNA, the CDR3 is TGTGCCAGCAGGACAGGGGCCGACGAGCAGTACTTC.

The chain employs TRBV2 and TRBJ2-7, with 7 bases matching TRBD2. V dropped 9 bases and J dropped 3; count of bases not matched to a gene: 14. Germline loops: CDR1 SNHLY, CDR2 FYNNEI. This CDR3 is built from 15 residues. The CDR3 here is CARSKKRGRYYEQYF. The CDR3 DNA is TGTGCCAGGTCAAAGAAGCGGGGACGATACTACGAGCAGTACTTC.

This clone was observed a few times. CDR3 coding DNA: TGTGCCAGCAGCTTATTCTTACAGGGGGTCTATGGCTACACCTTC. This gives the protein CASSLFLQGVYGYTF. The chain employs TRBV7-2 and TRBJ1-2; 8 bases are shared with TRBD1. The CDR3 totals 15 residues. Trimming cost V 2 bases and J 4 bases; bases outside gene matches: 6. Germline V lookup: CDR1 SGHTA, CDR2 FQGNSA.

This clone came up a few times. V gene TRBV2 combines with J gene TRBJ1-1; D unclear. Trimming removed 2 bases from V and 0 bases from J, with 4 bases in between. The CDR3 length is 13 residues. Germline CDR1 SNHLY, CDR2 FYNNEI. The CDR3 sequence is CASSEQVNTEAFF. DNA of the CDR3: TGTGCCAGCAGTGAACAGGTGAACACTGAAGCTTTCTTT.

CDR3 amino acids: CASSRPRGGRVHSYNEQFF. CDR3 in DNA: TGTGCCAGCAGTCGCCCGAGGGGGGGAAGAGTTCACTCCTACAATGAGCAGTTCTTC. This chain connects TRBV27 to TRBJ2-1, with a tentative D call TRBD2 (7 bases). V dropped 5 bases and J dropped 0 bases, with 23 bases sitting between them. CDR3 length: 19 residues. Looked up from germline, CDR1 is MNHEY and CDR2 is SMNVEV (reference sequence).